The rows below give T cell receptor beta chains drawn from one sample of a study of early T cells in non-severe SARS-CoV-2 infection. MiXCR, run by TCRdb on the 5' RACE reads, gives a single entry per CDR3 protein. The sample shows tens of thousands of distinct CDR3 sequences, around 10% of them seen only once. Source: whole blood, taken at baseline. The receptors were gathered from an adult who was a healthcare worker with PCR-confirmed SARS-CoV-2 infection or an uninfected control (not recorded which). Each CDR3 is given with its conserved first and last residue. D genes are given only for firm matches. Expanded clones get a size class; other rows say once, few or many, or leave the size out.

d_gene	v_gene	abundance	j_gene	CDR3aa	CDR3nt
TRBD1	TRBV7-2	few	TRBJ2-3	CASSSFSLDRASRMPNTQYF	TGTGCCAGCAGCAGTTTTTCCCTGGACAGGGCGAGCCGGATGCCGAATACGCAGTATTTT
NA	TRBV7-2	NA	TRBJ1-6	CASSLVGVGSPLHF	TGTGCCAGCAGCTTAGTAGGGGTCGGATCACCCCTCCACTTT
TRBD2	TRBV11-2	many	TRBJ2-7	CASSFRQRGTYEQYF	TGTGCCAGCAGCTTTCGCCAGCGGGGGACCTACGAGCAGTACTTC
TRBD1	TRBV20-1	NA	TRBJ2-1	CSARMGTGGRNEQFF	TGCAGTGCTAGAATGGGGACAGGGGGGAGAAATGAGCAGTTCTTC
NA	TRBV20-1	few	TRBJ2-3	CSARRSAAGTDTQYF	TGCAGTGCTAGAAGGTCGGCAGCTGGCACAGATACGCAGTATTTT
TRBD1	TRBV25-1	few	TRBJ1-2	CASRGQVNYGYTF	TGTGCCAGCAGGGGACAGGTCAACTATGGCTACACCTTC
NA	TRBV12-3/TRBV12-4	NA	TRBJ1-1	CASTLQQNTEAFF	TGTGCCAGCACCCTCCAACAGAACACTGAAGCTTTCTTT
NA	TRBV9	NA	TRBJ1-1	CASSVGQGRTGAFF	TGTGCCAGCAGCGTAGGGCAGGGGCGAACCGGAGCTTTCTTT
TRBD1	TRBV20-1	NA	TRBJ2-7	CSARPGQGAYEQYF	TGCAGTGCTAGACCTGGGCAGGGGGCCTACGAGCAGTACTTC
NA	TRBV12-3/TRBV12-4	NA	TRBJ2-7	CASSTRTVGEQYF	TGTGCCAGCAGCACCCGGACAGTAGGCGAGCAGTACTTC
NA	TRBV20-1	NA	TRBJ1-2	CSVYGYTF	TGCAGTGTTTATGGCTACACCTTC
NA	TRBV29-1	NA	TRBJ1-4	CSARGANEKLFF	TGCAGCGCCAGGGGAGCTAATGAAAAACTGTTTTTT
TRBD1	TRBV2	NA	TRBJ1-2	CTNSETQSSTGRYGYTF	TGTACCAACAGTGAAACACAATCTTCGACAGGGCGCTATGGCTACACCTTC
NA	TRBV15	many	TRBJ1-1	CATSGRSSETFF	TGTGCCACCAGCGGGAGATCCAGCGAGACTTTCTTT
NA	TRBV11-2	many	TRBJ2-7	CASSWRLERIEQYF	TGTGCCAGCAGCTGGCGACTAGAGCGAATCGAGCAGTACTTC
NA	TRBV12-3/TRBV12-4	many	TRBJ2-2	CASSPSRGPGELFF	TGTGCCAGCAGCCCGTCCAGAGGTCCCGGGGAGCTGTTTTTT
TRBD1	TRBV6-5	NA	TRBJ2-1	CASSYEGQGYYNEQFF	TGTGCCAGCAGTTACGAGGGACAGGGGTACTACAATGAGCAGTTCTTC
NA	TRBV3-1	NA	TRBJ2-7	CASSPGAQLSLYEQYF	TGTGCCAGCAGCCCCGGAGCGCAGTTAAGTCTCTACGAGCAGTACTTC
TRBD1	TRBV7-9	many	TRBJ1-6	CASSPRQGNNSPLHF	TGTGCCAGCAGCCCCCGACAGGGCAATAATTCACCCCTCCACTTT
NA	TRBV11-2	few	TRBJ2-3	CASSSLTQGNTDTQYF	TGTGCCAGCAGCTCCCTCACACAGGGCAACACAGATACGCAGTATTTT
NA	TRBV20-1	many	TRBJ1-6	CSARHGSNSPLHF	TGCAGTGCTAGACACGGGAGTAATTCACCCCTCCACTTT
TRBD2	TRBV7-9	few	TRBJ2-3	CASSPRLAGGSTQYF	TGTGCCAGCAGCCCGCGACTAGCGGGGGGGAGTACGCAGTATTTT
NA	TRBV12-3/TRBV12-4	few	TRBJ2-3	CASRIAAGTDTQYF	TGTGCCAGCAGGATAGCGGCCGGCACAGATACGCAGTATTTT
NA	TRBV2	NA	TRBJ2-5	CASSEDFWETQYF	TGTGCCAGCAGTGAGGACTTTTGGGAGACCCAGTACTTC
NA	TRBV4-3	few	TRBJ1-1	CASSQVGGRRDTEAFF	TGCGCCAGCAGCCAAGTGGGGGGGCGGAGGGACACTGAAGCTTTCTTT
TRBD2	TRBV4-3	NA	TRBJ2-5	CASSQGLAGGLQETQYF	TGCGCCAGCAGCCAAGGTCTAGCGGGGGGGCTACAAGAGACCCAGTACTTC
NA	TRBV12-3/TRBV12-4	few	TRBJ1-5	CASRQDSDQPQHF	TGTGCCAGCAGGCAAGACAGCGATCAGCCCCAGCATTTT
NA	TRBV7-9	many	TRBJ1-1	CASSLGARNTEAFF	TGTGCCAGCAGCTTAGGTGCCAGGAACACTGAAGCTTTCTTT
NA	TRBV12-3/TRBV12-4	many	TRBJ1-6	CASSLGVNSPLHF	TGTGCCAGCAGTTTAGGAGTGAATTCACCCCTCCACTTT
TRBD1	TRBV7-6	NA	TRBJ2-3	CASSLGAGTGYADTQYF	TGTGCCAGCAGCTTAGGAGCCGGGACAGGGTACGCAGATACGCAGTATTTT
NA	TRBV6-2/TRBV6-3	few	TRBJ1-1	CASTLGTEAFF	TGTGCCAGCACGCTCGGTACCGAAGCTTTCTTT
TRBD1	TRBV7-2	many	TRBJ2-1	CASSSAGGSYNEQFF	TGTGCCAGCAGCTCGGCAGGGGGCTCCTACAATGAGCAGTTCTTC
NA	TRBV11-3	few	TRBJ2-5	CASSSDVLETQYF	TGTGCCAGCAGCTCAGATGTTTTGGAGACCCAGTACTTC
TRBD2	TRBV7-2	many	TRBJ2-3	CASSLVAGDGDTQYF	TGTGCCAGCAGCTTAGTAGCGGGGGATGGGGATACGCAGTATTTT
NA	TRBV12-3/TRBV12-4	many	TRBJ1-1	CASSAGTNTEAFF	TGTGCCAGCAGCGCAGGGACGAACACTGAAGCTTTCTTT
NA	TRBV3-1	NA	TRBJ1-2	CASSLTISYGYTF	TGTGCCAGCAGCCTAACAATTTCCTATGGCTACACCTTC
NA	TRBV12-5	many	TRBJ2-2	CASGSGPSTGELFF	TGTGCTAGTGGTTCAGGCCCTAGCACCGGGGAGCTGTTTTTT
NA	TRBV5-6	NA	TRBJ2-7	CASSLRGPSEQYF	TGTGCCAGCAGCTTGCGGGGCCCAAGCGAGCAGTACTTC
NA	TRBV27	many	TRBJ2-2	CASTSGSHTGELFF	TGTGCCAGCACCTCGGGGTCCCACACCGGGGAGCTGTTTTTT
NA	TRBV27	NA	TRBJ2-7	CASSPRGAYEQYF	TGTGCCAGCAGTCCGAGGGGGGCCTACGAGCAGTACTTC
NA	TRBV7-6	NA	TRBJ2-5	CASSLGSVAIRRETQYF	TGTGCCAGCAGCTTAGGGTCAGTAGCCATCCGGAGGGAGACCCAGTACTTC
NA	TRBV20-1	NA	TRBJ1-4	CSATRGGATNEKLFF	TGCAGTGCTACCCGGGGGGGGGCGACTAATGAAAAACTGTTTTTT
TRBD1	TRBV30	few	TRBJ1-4	CAWSARGNEKLFF	TGTGCCTGGAGCGCCAGGGGGAATGAAAAACTGTTTTTT
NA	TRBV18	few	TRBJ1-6	CASSPHRGRNSPLHF	TGTGCCAGCTCACCGCACCGGGGCCGTAATTCACCCCTCCACTTT
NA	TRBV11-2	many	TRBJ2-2	CASSLGAAPTGELFF	TGTGCCAGCAGCTTAGGGGCAGCTCCCACCGGGGAGCTGTTTTTT
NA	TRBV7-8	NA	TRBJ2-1	CASSPADRRDNEQFF	TGTGCCAGCAGCCCCGCCGACAGGCGTGACAATGAGCAGTTCTTC
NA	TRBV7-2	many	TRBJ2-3	CASSLDTGHNTDTQYF	TGTGCCAGCAGCTTAGATACGGGACATAACACAGATACGCAGTATTTT
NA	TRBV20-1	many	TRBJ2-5	CSARVKGTQYF	TGCAGTGCTAGAGTAAAAGGGACCCAGTACTTC
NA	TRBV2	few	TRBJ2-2	CASSENRAGVGELFF	TGTGCCAGCAGTGAAAACAGGGCAGGCGTCGGGGAGCTGTTTTTT
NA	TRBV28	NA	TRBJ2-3	CASSPTALTDTQYF	TGTGCCAGCAGCCCCACGGCCCTCACAGATACGCAGTATTTT